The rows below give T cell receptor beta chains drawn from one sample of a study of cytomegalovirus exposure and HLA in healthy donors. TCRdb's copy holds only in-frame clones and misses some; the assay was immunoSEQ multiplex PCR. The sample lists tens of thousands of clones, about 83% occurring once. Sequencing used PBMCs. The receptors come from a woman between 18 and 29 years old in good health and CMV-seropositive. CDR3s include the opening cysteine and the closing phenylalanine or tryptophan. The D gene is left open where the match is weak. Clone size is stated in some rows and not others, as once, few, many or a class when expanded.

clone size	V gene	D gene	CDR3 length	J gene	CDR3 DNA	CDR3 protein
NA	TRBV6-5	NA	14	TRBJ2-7	TGTGCCAGCAGGATTCGACTGTATACCTACGAGCAGTACTTC	CASRIRLYTYEQYF
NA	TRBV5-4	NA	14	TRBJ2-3	TGTGCCAGCAGCTCACAGGGTGGCACAGATACGCAGTATTTT	CASSSQGGTDTQYF
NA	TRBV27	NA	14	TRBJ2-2	TGTGCCAGCAGTTCACAATTGATTGCCGGGGAGCTGTTTTTT	CASSSQLIAGELFF
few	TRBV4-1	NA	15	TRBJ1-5	TGCGCCACCAAAAACCGGGCAGGGGAGAATCAGCCCCAGCATTTT	CATKNRAGENQPQHF
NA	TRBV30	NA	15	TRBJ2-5	TGTGCCTGGAGTGCTCAGGGTGTAAAAGGAGAGACCCAGTACTTC	CAWSAQGVKGETQYF
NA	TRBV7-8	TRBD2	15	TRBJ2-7	TGTGCCAGCAGCTTGTATAGCGGGAGCCCGTACGGGCAGTACTTC	CASSLYSGSPYGQYF
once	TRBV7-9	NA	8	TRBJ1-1	TGTGCCAGTCCCCGAGCTTTCTTT	CASPRAFF
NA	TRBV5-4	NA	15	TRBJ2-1	TGTGCCAGCAGCTTGGTTACTCGCACCTACAATGAGCAGTTCTTC	CASSLVTRTYNEQFF
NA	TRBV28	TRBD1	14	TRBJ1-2	TGTGCCAGCAGTCAGGGACAGTCGTTGTTTGGCTACACCTTC	CASSQGQSLFGYTF
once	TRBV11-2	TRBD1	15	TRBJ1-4	TGTGCCAGCAGTGTAACAGGGGGCGAGGGTGAAAAACTGTTTTTT	CASSVTGGEGEKLFF
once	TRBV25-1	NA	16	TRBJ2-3	TGTGCCAGCAGTGAAAGACAGGAGGATAGCACAGATACGCAGTATTTT	CASSERQEDSTDTQYF
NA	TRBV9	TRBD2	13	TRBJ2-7	TGTGCCAGCAGCCCTCGGACTAGTGACGAGCAGTACTTC	CASSPRTSDEQYF
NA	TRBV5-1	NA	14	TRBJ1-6	TGCGCCAGCAGCTTGGCCGTGACGGGTTCACCCCTCCACTTT	CASSLAVTGSPLHF
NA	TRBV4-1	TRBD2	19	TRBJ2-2	TGCGCCAGCAGCCAAGATCGGTCTAGCGGCTACGGAAGGACCGGGGAGCTGTTTTTT	CASSQDRSSGYGRTGELFF
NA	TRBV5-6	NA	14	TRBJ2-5	TGTGCCAGCAGCTCACCGACTCTCTTAGCGGCCCAGTACTTC	CASSSPTLLAAQYF
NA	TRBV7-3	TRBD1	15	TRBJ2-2	TGTGCCAGCAGCTTAAAAGGGGGCAGCACCGGGGAGCTGTTTTTT	CASSLKGGSTGELFF
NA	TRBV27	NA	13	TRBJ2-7	TGTGCCAGCAGTGTTCAGGGCACCTACGAGCAGTACTTC	CASSVQGTYEQYF
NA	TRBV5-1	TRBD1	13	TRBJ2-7	TGCGCCAGCAGCCCCACGACAGGGTACGAGCAGTACTTC	CASSPTTGYEQYF
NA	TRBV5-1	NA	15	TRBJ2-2	TGCGCCAGCAGCTTGGTTCTAGCAGGGGCCGGGGAGCTGTTTTTT	CASSLVLAGAGELFF
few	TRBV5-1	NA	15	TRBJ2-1	TGCGCCAGCAGCTTCGACAGGCCCTCCTACAATGAGCAGTTCTTC	CASSFDRPSYNEQFF
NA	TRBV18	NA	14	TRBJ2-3	TGTGCCAGCTCAGAGGACACAAGCACAGATACGCAGTATTTT	CASSEDTSTDTQYF
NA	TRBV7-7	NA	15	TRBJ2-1	TGTGCTAGCAGCCTCTCGCCGGGACTTTACAATGAGCAGTTCTTC	CASSLSPGLYNEQFF
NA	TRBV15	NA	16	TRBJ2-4	TGTGCCACCAGCACCTGGGGGGACGTAGGCCTGGTCATTCAGTACTTC	CATSTWGDVGLVIQYF
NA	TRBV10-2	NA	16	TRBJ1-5	TGCGCCAGCAGTGAAGCAGGGATTTGGAGCAATCAGCCCCAGCATTTT	CASSEAGIWSNQPQHF
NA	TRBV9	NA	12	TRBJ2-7	TGTGCCAGCAGCGACACAGGTTACGAGCAGTACTTC	CASSDTGYEQYF
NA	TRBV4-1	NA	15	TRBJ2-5	TGCGCCAGCAGCCTACAGGGGAGTCGGGAGGGGACCCAGTACTTC	CASSLQGSREGTQYF
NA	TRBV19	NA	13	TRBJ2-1	TGTGCCAGTAACGAGGGAAGGTACAATGAGCAGTTCTTC	CASNEGRYNEQFF
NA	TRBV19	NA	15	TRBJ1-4	TGTGCCAGTAGTGCCCGGACAGCATCGAATGAAAAACTGTTTTTT	CASSARTASNEKLFF
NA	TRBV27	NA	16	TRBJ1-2	TGTGCCAGCAGTTTTGTATCGGACTCACGGGGTTATGGCTACACCTTC	CASSFVSDSRGYGYTF
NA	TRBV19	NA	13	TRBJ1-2	TGTGCCAGTAGGCAGGCAGCTAACTATGGCTACACCTTC	CASRQAANYGYTF
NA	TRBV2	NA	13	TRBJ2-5	TGTGCCAGCAGTGGGGGGACACCGGCGACCCAGTACTTC	CASSGGTPATQYF
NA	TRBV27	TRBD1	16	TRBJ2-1	TGTGCCAGCAGTACCCGGGACAGGAGTAGAGACAATGAGCAGTTCTTC	CASSTRDRSRDNEQFF
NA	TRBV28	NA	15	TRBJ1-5	TGTGCCAGCAGTCCCCGCGAAACTAGCAATCAGCCCCAGCATTTT	CASSPRETSNQPQHF
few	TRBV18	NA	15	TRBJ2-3	TGTGCCAGCTCACTTACCATTGATAGGGGCGTTACGCAGTATTTT	CASSLTIDRGVTQYF
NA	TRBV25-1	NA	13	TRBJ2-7	TGTGCCAGCAGTGGAGACTACCCCTACGAGCAGTACTTC	CASSGDYPYEQYF
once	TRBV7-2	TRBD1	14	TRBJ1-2	TGTGCCAGCAGCTGGACAGGGTTATCTAATGGCTACACCTTC	CASSWTGLSNGYTF
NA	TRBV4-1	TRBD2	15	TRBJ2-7	TGCGCCAGCAGCCACCTCGCGGGGGGTACCTACGAGCAGTACTTC	CASSHLAGGTYEQYF
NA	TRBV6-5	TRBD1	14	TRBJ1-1	TGTGCCAGCAACAGGGACAGGGGAGGCACTGAAGCTTTCTTT	CASNRDRGGTEAFF
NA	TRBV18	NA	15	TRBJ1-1	TGTGCCAGCTCACCAGGCGGGGGCGCTAACACTGAAGCTTTCTTT	CASSPGGGANTEAFF
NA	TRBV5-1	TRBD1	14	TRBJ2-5	TGCGCCAGCAGCACCCGGGACAGACAAGAGACCCAGTACTTC	CASSTRDRQETQYF
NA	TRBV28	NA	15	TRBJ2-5	TGTGCCAGCAGTTCCCAACAGATGGGAGAAGAGACCCAGTACTTC	CASSSQQMGEETQYF
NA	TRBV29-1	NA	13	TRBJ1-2	TGCAGCGGTATGACAGGATCTAACTATGGCTACACCTTC	CSGMTGSNYGYTF
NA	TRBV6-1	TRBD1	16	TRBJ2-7	TGTGCCAGCAGTGAATACAGGACAGGGGAAAGGAACGAGCAGTACTTC	CASSEYRTGERNEQYF